This record looks at one TCR beta chain sequence and its context. Its specificity is not known. Other DNA sequences in this specimen translate into the identical CDR3. The sample originates from a study of T cell responses to AZD1222 COVID-19 vaccine. Across the whole study: Second-dose intervals near 4 or 12 weeks were combined. Study-level points and caveats: Recipients of AZD1222 seropositive at baseline numbered only 6 or 7. Most donors were white British, females outnumbered males, and clonal diversity was possibly underestimated. Targets within unmutated variant regions were reportedly found for nearly half of spike-specific TCRs.

Profiling relied on immunoSEQ multiplex PCR, and the TCRdb table lists in-frame clones only, not all of them. Of 150,000 to 200,000 clones in the sample, less than 95% are singletons; the top ten hold about 4.5%. Germline V gene sequence: CDR1 MDHEN, CDR2 SYDVKM. V dropped 6 bases and J dropped 5 bases, with 10 bases sitting between them. This CDR3 has 12 residues. The sequence was collected from an adult in good health. The chain carries TRBV28 and TRBJ1-2; D is uncertain. Here the sequenced sample was peripheral blood, taken on day 0 of AZD1222 vaccination. Here the CDR3 DNA reads TGTGCCAGCAGCCCCCCCGGGTATGGCTACACCTTC. Encoded protein: CASSPPGYGYTF.